This TCR beta chain was observed in a study of T cells in Graves' hyperthyroidism and ophthalmopathy. This clonotype appeared many times. Its antigen is not identified. Study-wide findings and caveats: Among clonotypes expanded in thyroid above 0.001, most were also found in blood.

RNA transcripts gave rise to amplified TCR beta CDR3 regions. Primed by the HTBI set, a first-round RT-PCR was run on the TCR CDR3. Via MiXCR, TCRdb re-called the multiplex PCR reads, giving one row per CDR3 protein. The data hold about 350,000 distinct CDR3 sequences, with 15% to 20% observed a single time. There are 15 residues in the CDR3. V dropped 0 bases and J dropped 0 bases, with 8 bases sitting between them. Germline assignment: CDR1 LGHNA and CDR2 YNFKEQ. This chain links TRBV4-2 with TRBJ1-1; D may be TRBD1 (5 bases). This TCR came from a woman aged 40 to 49 with Graves' ophthalmopathy. The sequencing input was blood. The CDR3 nucleotides read TGTGCCAGCAGCCAAGAGATCAGGGTGAACACTGAAGCTTTCTTT. This gives the protein CASSQEIRVNTEAFF.